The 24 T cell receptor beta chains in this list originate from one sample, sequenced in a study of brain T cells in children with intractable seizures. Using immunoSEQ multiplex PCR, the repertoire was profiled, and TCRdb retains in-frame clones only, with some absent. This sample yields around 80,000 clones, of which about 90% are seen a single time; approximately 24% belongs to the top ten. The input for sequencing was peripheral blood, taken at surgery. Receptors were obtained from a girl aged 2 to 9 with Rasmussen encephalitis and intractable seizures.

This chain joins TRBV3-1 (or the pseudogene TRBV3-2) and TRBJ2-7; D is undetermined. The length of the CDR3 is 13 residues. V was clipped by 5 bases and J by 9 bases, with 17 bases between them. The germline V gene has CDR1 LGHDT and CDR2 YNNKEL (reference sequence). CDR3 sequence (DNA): TGTGCCAGCAGCTTCTTGACCGCCCTTGTGCAGTACTTC. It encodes CASSFLTALVQYF.

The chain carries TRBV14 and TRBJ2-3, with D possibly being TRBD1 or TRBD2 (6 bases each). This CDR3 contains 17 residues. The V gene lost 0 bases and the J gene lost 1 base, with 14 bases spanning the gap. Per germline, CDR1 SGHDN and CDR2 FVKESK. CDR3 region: CASSQDIRGPGTDTQYF. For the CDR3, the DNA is TGTGCCAGCAGCCAAGATATCCGGGGGCCGGGCACAGATACGCAGTATTTT. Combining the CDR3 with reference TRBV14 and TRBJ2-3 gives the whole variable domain EAGVTQFPSHSVIEKGQTVTLRCDPISGHDNLYWYRRVMGKEIKFLLHFVKESKQDESGMPNNRFLAERTGGTYSTLKVQPAELEDSGVYFCASSQDIRGPGTDTQYFGPGTRLTVL.

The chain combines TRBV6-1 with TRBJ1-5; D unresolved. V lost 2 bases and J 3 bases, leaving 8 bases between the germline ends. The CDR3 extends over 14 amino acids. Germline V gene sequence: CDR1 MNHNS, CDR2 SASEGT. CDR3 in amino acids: CASSERIYNQPQHF. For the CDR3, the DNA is TGTGCCAGCAGTGAAAGGATCTACAATCAGCCCCAGCATTTT.

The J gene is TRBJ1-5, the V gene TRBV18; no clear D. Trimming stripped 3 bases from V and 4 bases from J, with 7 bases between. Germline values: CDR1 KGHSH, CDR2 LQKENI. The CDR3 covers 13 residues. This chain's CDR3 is CASSPSENQPQHF. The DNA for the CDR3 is TGTGCCAGCTCACCGTCGGAGAATCAGCCCCAGCATTTT.

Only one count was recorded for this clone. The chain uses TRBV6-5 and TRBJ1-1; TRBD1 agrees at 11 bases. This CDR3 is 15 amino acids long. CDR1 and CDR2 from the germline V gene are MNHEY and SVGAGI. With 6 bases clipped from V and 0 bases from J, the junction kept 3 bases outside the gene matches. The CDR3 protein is CASRGDRGMNTEAFF. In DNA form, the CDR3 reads TGTGCCAGCAGGGGGGACAGGGGGATGAACACTGAAGCTTTCTTT.

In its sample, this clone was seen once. CDR3 DNA: TGTGCCAGCAGGCTCGTCCCCTCCGAGCAGTACTTC. Translating it yields CASRLVPSEQYF. The chain recombines TRBV6-5 with TRBJ2-7; D uncertain. Trimming took off 6 bases at V and 6 bases at J, with 12 bases between the two ends. This CDR3 contains 12 residues. Germline V gene data show CDR1 as MNHEY and CDR2 as SVGAGI.

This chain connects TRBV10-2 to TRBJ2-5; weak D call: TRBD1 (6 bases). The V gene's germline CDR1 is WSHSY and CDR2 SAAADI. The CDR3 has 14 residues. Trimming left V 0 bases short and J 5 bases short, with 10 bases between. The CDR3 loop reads CASSESHRVETQYF. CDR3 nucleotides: TGCGCCAGCAGTGAGTCGCACAGGGTGGAGACCCAGTACTTC.

The CDR3 protein is CASSISKGARDSPLHF. The CDR3 DNA is TGTGCCAGTAGTATAAGTAAGGGAGCGAGGGATTCACCCCTCCACTTT. V usage is TRBV19 and J usage is TRBJ1-6, with D uncertain. Germline CDR1 and CDR2: LNHDA and SQIVND (reference sequence). The CDR3 sequence is 16 residues long. V lost 2 bases and J 8 bases, leaving 16 bases between the germline ends.

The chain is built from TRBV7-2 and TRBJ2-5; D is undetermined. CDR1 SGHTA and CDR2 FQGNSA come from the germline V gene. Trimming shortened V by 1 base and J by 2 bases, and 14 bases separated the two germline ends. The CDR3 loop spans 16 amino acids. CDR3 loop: CASSLVSTTAQETQYF. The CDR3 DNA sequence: TGTGCCAGCAGCTTAGTGTCAACTACGGCACAAGAGACCCAGTACTTC.

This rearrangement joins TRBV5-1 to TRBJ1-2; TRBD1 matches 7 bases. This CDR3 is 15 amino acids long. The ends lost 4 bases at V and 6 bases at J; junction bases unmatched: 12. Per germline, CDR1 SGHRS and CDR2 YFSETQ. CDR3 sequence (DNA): TGCGCCAGCAGCCCTGGCGAGACAGGGACGGATGGCTACACCTTC. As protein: CASSPGETGTDGYTF.

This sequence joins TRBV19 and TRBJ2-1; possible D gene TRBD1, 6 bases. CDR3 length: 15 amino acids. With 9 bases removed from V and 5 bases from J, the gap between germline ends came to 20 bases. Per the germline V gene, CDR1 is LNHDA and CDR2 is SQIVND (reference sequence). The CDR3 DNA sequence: TGTGCCAGCTCTTTCCCCGGGACACCGAACAATGAGCAGTTCTTC. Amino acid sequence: CASSFPGTPNNEQFF.

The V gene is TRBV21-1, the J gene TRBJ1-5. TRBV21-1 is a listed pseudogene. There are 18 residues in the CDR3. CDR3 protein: CASSKEGGDGWSNQPQHF. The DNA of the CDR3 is TGTGCCAGCAGCAAAGAAGGCGGGGACGGGTGGAGCAATCAGCCCCAGCATTTT.

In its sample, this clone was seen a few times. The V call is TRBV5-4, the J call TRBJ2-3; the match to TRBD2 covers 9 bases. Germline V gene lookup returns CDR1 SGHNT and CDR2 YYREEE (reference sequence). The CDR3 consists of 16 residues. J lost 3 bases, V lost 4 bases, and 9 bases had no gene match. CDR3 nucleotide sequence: TGTGCCAGCAGCCCGTCGACTAGCGGTGTGACAGATACGCAGTATTTT. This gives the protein CASSPSTSGVTDTQYF.

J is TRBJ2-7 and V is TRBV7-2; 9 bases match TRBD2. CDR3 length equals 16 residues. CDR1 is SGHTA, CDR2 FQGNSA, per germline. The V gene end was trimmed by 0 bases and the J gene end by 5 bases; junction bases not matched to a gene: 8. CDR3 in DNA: TGTGCCAGCAGCTTAGCCGCGGCGGGGGGGCAAAACGAGCAGTACTTC. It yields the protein CASSLAAAGGQNEQYF. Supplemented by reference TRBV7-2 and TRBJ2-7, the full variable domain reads GAGVSQSPSNKVTEKGKDVELRCDPISGHTALYWYRQSLGQGLEFLIYFQGNSAPDKSGLPSDRFSAERTGGSVSTLTIQRTQQEDSAVYLCASSLAAAGGQNEQYFGPGTRLTVT.

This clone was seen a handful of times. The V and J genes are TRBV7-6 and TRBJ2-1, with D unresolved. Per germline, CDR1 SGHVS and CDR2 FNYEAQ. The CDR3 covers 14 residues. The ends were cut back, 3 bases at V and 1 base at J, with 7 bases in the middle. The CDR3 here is CASSLLLSYNEQFF. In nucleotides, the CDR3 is TGTGCCAGCAGCTTGCTCCTTTCCTACAATGAGCAGTTCTTC.

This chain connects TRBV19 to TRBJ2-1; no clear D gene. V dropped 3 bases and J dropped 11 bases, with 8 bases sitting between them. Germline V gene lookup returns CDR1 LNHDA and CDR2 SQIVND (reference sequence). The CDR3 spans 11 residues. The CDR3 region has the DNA TGTGCCAGTAGTATCTTTTCGAAGCAGTTCTTC. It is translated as CASSIFSKQFF.

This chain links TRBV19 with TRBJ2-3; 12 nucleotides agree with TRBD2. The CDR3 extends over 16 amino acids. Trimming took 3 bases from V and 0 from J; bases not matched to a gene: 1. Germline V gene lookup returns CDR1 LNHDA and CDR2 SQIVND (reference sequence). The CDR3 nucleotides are TGTGCCAGTAGTATCGGGACTAGCGGGAGCACAGATACGCAGTATTTT. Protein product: CASSIGTSGSTDTQYF.

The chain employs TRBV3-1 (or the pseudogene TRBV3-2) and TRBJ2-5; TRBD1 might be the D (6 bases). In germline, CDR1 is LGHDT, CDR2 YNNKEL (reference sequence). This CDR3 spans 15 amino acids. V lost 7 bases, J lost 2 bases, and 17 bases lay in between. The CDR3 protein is CASNPWSGQQETQYF. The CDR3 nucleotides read TGTGCCAGCAACCCGTGGTCAGGACAGCAAGAGACCCAGTACTTC.

The CDR3 reads CASSPSVIQETQYF. The CDR3 region has the DNA TGTGCCAGCTCACCTTCCGTGATTCAAGAGACCCAGTACTTC. The V call is TRBV18, the J call TRBJ2-5; no reliable D call. V lost 3 bases and J 2 bases, leaving 10 bases between the germline ends. The germline gives CDR1 KGHSH, CDR2 LQKENI. The length of the CDR3 is 14 residues.

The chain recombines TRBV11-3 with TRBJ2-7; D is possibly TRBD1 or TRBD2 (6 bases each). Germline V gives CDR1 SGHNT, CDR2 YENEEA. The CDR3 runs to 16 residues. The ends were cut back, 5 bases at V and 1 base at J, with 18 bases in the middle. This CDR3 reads CASSPGVGGGSYEQYF. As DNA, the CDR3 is TGTGCCAGCAGCCCTGGGGTAGGAGGGGGTTCCTACGAGCAGTACTTC.

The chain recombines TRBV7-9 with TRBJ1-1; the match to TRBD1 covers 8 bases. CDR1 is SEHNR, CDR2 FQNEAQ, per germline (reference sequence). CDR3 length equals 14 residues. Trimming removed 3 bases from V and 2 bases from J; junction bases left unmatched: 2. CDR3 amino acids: CASSLTGDNTEAFF. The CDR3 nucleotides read TGTGCCAGCAGCTTGACAGGGGATAACACTGAAGCTTTCTTT.

CDR3 DNA sequence: TGTGCTAGTGGTCTAACAGGTAATAGCGTCCTGACTTTC. Translated: CASGLTGNSVLTF. The chain recombines TRBV12-5 with TRBJ2-6; TRBD1 is a possible D gene (5 bases). This CDR3 is built from 13 residues. V lost 5 bases and J 12 bases, leaving 14 bases between the germline ends. Germline CDR1 reads LGHNT; CDR2 reads FRNRAP.

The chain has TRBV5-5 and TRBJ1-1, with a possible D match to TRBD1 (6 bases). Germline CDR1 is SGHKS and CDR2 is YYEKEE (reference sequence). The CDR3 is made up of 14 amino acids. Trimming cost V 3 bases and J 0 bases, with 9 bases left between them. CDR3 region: CASSSGTLNTEAFF. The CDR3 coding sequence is TGTGCCAGCAGCTCCGGGACACTGAACACTGAAGCTTTCTTT.

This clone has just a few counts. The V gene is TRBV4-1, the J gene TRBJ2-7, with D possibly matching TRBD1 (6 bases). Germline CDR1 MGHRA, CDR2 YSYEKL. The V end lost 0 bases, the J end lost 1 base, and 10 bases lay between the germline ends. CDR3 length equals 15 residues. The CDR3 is CASSQEQGRSYEQYF. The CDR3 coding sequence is TGCGCCAGCAGCCAAGAACAGGGTAGGTCCTACGAGCAGTACTTC.